This TCR beta chain was observed in a study of cytomegalovirus exposure and HLA in healthy donors. Study findings and constraints: Under in vitro conditions, three CMV-associated chains were confirmed as specific for CMV antigens. The tendency of first-cohort TCR clusters to co-occur in the roughly 110 validation repertoires emerged from a later analysis. Most TCR sequences were rare, but some public TCRs occurred in many donors.

Produced via immunoSEQ multiplex PCR; TCRdb's table is partial and in-frame only. The table shows just over 80,000 clones, with roughly 95% occurring only once. A note on this clone: The antigen is unknown.

V shed 3 bases, J shed 3 bases, and the junction held 11 bases outside the gene matches. Per the germline V gene, CDR1 is SGHDT and CDR2 is YYEEEE. There are 16 residues in the CDR3. This chain uses TRBV5-6 with TRBJ2-7, with 8 bases aligning to TRBD2. Sequencing was done on a sample of PBMCs. The TCR comes from a woman between 18 and 29 years old in good health and CMV-seronegative. CDR3 DNA: TGTGCCAGCAGCTGGACTAGGACTAGCAATTTCTACGAGCAGTACTTC. This codes for CASSWTRTSNFYEQYF.